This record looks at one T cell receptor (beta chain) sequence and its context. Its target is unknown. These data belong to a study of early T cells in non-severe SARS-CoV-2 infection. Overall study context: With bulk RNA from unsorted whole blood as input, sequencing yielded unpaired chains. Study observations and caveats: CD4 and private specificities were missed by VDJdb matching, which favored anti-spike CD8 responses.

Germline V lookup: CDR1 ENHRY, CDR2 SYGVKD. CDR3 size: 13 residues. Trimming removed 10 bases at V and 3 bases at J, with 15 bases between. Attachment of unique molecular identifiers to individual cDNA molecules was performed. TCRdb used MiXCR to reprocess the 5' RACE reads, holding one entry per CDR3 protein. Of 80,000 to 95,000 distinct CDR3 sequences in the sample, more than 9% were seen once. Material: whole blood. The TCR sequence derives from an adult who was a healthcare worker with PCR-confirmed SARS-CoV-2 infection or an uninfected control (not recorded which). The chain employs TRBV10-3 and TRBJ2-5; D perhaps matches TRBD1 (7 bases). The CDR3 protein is CATGGQDEETQYF. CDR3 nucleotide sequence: TGTGCCACAGGGGGGCAGGACGAAGAGACCCAGTACTTC.